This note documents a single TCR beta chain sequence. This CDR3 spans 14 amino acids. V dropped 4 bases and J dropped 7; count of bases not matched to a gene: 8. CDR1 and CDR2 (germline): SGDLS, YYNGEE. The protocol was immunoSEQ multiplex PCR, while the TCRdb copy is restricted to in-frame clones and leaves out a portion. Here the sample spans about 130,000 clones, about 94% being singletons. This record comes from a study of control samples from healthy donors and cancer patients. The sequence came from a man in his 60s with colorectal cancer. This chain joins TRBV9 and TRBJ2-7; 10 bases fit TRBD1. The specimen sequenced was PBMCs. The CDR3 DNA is TGTGCCAGCAGCCCGGGACAGGGGAATCGGGAGCAGTACTTC. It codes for CASSPGQGNREQYF.